A single sample is the source of the 20 T cell receptor beta chains below, sequenced in a study of blood T cell repertoires in COVID-19. The table came from immunoSEQ multiplex PCR; TCRdb's copy has only in-frame clones and leaves some out. Of 200,000 to 250,000 clones listed, approximately 88% are singletons. Sequencing input: PBMCs or T cells enriched from blood (not recorded which). These receptors were obtained from a man younger than 35 with acute COVID-19.

This clone occurred a few times. The chain uses TRBV9 and TRBJ2-7; the match to TRBD1 covers 7 bases. The CDR3 spans 14 residues. The V gene end was trimmed by 5 bases and the J gene end by 3 bases; junction bases not matched to a gene: 8. CDR1 SGDLS and CDR2 YYNGEE come from the germline V gene. The chain's CDR3 is CASSDGTADYEQYF. DNA of the CDR3: TGTGCCAGCAGTGATGGGACAGCAGACTACGAGCAGTACTTC.

This rearrangement joins TRBV11-3 to TRBJ1-4, with 7 bases fitting TRBD1. The V gene end was trimmed by 4 bases and the J gene end by 6 bases; junction bases not matched to a gene: 5. The germline V gene encodes CDR1 SGHNT and CDR2 YENEEA. The CDR3 is 14 residues long. Written as DNA, the CDR3 is TGTGCCAGCAGCTCCGACAGGGTCGATGAAAAACTGTTTTTT. This translates into CASSSDRVDEKLFF.

The V and J genes are TRBV2 and TRBJ1-1, with a possible D match to TRBD1 (5 bases). Germline V CDR1 and CDR2: SNHLY, FYNNEI. Trimming removed 3 bases at V and 4 bases at J, with 9 bases between. CDR3 length: 13 residues. The CDR3 here is CASSDRERTEAFF. The CDR3, as DNA: TGTGCCAGCAGTGACAGGGAACGCACTGAAGCTTTCTTT.

The rearrangement links TRBV14 to TRBJ2-2; maybe TRBD1 (6 bases). The CDR3 has 15 amino acids. Deletions cut 1 base from V and 6 bases from J, with 12 bases between. Germline values: CDR1 SGHDN, CDR2 FVKESK. The CDR3 DNA sequence: TGTGCCAGCAGCCAAGGCAGGGGAGCGGCCGGGGAGCTGTTTTTT. Translating gives CASSQGRGAAGELFF.

This sequence joins TRBV2 and TRBJ2-7; TRBD1 might be the D (6 bases). The CDR3 contains 12 residues. The ends were cut back, 7 bases at V and 0 bases at J, with 7 bases in the middle. Germline CDR1 SNHLY, CDR2 FYNNEI. For the CDR3, the DNA is TGTGCCAGCAAACAGGGCTCCTACGAGCAGTACTTC. Amino acid sequence: CASKQGSYEQYF.

The chain recombines TRBV30 with TRBJ2-5; unclear D gene. The V end was cut by 0 bases, the J end by 2 bases, with 10 bases between. The CDR3 covers 14 residues. The germline V gene encodes CDR1 GTSNPN and CDR2 SVGIG (reference sequence). This CDR3 reads CAWSVSDWQETQYF. CDR3 DNA sequence: TGTGCCTGGAGTGTATCCGACTGGCAAGAGACCCAGTACTTC.

The rearrangement uses TRBV5-5 and TRBJ2-1; possible D gene TRBD2, 6 bases. Germline V CDR1 and CDR2: SGHKS, YYEKEE (reference sequence). The V end lost 0 bases, the J end lost 10 bases, and 17 bases lay between the germline ends. The CDR3 runs 15 residues. In nucleotides, the CDR3 is TGTGCCAGCAGCTTGGCCGGGACTCACTTCAGGGAGCAGTTCTTC. Translating it yields CASSLAGTHFREQFF.

The chain is built from TRBV11-2 and TRBJ2-1; D is possibly TRBD2 (6 bases). This CDR3 comprises 11 residues. Germline values: CDR1 SGHAT, CDR2 FQNNGV. The V end lost 6 bases, the J end lost 7 bases, and 7 bases lay between the germline ends. The CDR3 sequence is CASREGNEQFF. The CDR3 bases are TGTGCCAGCAGGGAGGGTAATGAGCAGTTCTTC.

The chain has TRBV7-9 and TRBJ2-2; D is uncertain. The CDR3 consists of 15 residues. CDR1 SEHNR and CDR2 FQNEAQ come from the germline V gene (reference sequence). V was pared by 2 bases and J by 1 base, with 8 bases between. This CDR3 reads CASSLSRGNTGELFF. The CDR3 bases are TGTGCCAGCAGCTTATCTCGCGGGAACACCGGGGAGCTGTTTTTT. The entire variable domain, with the rest obtained from reference TRBV7-9 and TRBJ2-2, is as follows: DTGVSQNPRHKITKRGQNVTFRCDPISEHNRLYWYRQTLGQGPEFLTYFQNEAQLEKSRLLSDRFSAERPKGSFSTLEIQRTEQGDSAMYLCASSLSRGNTGELFFGEGSRLTVL.

The chain is built from TRBV5-1 and TRBJ2-7; 9 nucleotides line up with TRBD2. The V segment lost 0 bases and the J segment 2 bases; nucleotides outside the gene matches: 3. CDR1 and CDR2 from the germline V gene are SGHRS and YFSETQ. The CDR3 extends over 15 amino acids. The CDR3 nucleotides read TGCGCCAGCAGCTTGGGGACTAGCGAAACCTACGAGCAGTACTTC. Translated, it gives CASSLGTSETYEQYF.

This clone turned up a few times. The gene calls are TRBV25-1 and TRBJ2-5; D might be TRBD1 (6 bases). Trimming pared 6 bases from V and 5 bases from J, leaving 13 bases between. The germline V gene has CDR1 MGHDK and CDR2 SYGVNS. There are 13 residues in the CDR3. The CDR3 bases are TGTGCCAGCAGCGCTACAGGGTCGGAGACCCAGTACTTC. It codes for CASSATGSETQYF.

The chain recombines TRBV7-2 with TRBJ1-3, with 8 bases that match TRBD1. Germline V gene sequence: CDR1 SGHTA, CDR2 FQGNSA. V trimming: 4 bases; J trimming: 0 bases; junction bases outside the gene matches: 2. The CDR3 is 15 amino acids. As DNA, the CDR3 is TGTGCCAGCAGCTACGACAGGGGCTCTGGAAACACCATATATTTT. Translating gives CASSYDRGSGNTIYF.

The gene calls are TRBV6-2 or TRBV6-3 and TRBJ2-5; the match to TRBD1 covers 8 bases. Unmatched junction bases numbered 3, after V lost 2 bases and J lost 4 bases. This CDR3 region has 14 residues. Germline CDR1 reads MNHEY; CDR2 reads SVGEGT. Written as DNA, the CDR3 is TGTGCCAGCAGTTACCTGGACAGGGTAGAGACCCAGTACTTC. It codes for CASSYLDRVETQYF.

This clone was counted between two and nine times. The chain links TRBV27 to TRBJ2-7; TRBD1 agrees at 10 bases. Looked up from germline, CDR1 is MNHEY and CDR2 is SMNVEV (reference sequence). CDR3 length equals 15 residues. Germline trimming cut 3 bases from V and 3 bases from J; bases unmatched to any gene: 5. CDR3 sequence reads: CASSFWTGGNYEQYF. CDR3 sequence (DNA): TGTGCCAGCAGTTTCTGGACAGGGGGTAACTACGAGCAGTACTTC.

The chain links TRBV5-4 to TRBJ2-7, with a tentative D call TRBD1 (7 bases). The CDR3 contains 14 residues. Germline V gene sequence: CDR1 SGHNT, CDR2 YYREEE (reference sequence). Trimming shortened V by 3 bases and J by 0 bases, and 10 bases separated the two germline ends. The CDR3 DNA reads TGTGCCAGCAGCTCGGGGGACAGCTCCTACGAGCAGTACTTC. Its translation: CASSSGDSSYEQYF. Filled out from reference TRBV5-4 and TRBJ2-7, the complete variable domain reads ETGVTQSPTHLIKTRGQQVTLRCSSQSGHNTVSWYQQALGQGPQFIFQYYREEENGRGNFPPRFSGLQFPNYSSELNVNALELDDSALYLCASSSGDSSYEQYFGPGTRLTVT.

The rearrangement joins TRBV7-9 to TRBJ2-1; 7 bases line up with TRBD1. The germline V gene encodes CDR1 SEHNR and CDR2 FQNEAQ (reference sequence). This CDR3 comprises 16 residues. V trimming: 6 bases; J trimming: 1 base; junction bases outside the gene matches: 9. The CDR3 sequence: CASRPPHRGSYNEQFF. Here the CDR3 DNA reads TGTGCCAGCAGGCCTCCTCACAGGGGTTCCTACAATGAGCAGTTCTTC.

V is TRBV28 and J is TRBJ1-2, with 7 bases that match TRBD1. CDR3 length equals 11 residues. Germline V CDR1 and CDR2: MDHEN, SYDVKM. CDR3 amino acids: CVIQGFNGYTF. The CDR3 coding sequence is TGTGTCATACAGGGGTTCAATGGCTACACCTTC.

This clone was counted once. The CDR3: CALGTSATGELFF. The CDR3 DNA reads as TGCGCCTTGGGGACTAGCGCCACCGGGGAGCTGTTTTTT. This chain links TRBV10-2 with TRBJ2-2; TRBD2 aligns across 10 bases. The CDR3 runs 13 residues. CDR1 is WSHSY, CDR2 SAAADI, per germline. Trimming took 11 bases from V and 4 from J; bases not matched to a gene: 4.

The chain employs TRBV2 and TRBJ2-3; D unclear. Trimming stripped 5 bases from V and 0 bases from J, with 12 bases between. This CDR3 region has 15 residues. Germline loops: CDR1 SNHLY, CDR2 FYNNEI. The CDR3 nucleotides are TGTGCCAGCAGTCCCCGCACATTCAGCACAGATACGCAGTATTTT. Translated: CASSPRTFSTDTQYF.

The chain recombines TRBV4-1 with TRBJ1-5, with TRBD1 identical over 7 bases. The trim removed 1 base at V and 5 bases at J, leaving 5 bases unmatched. Germline-derived CDR1 and CDR2 are MGHRA and YSYEKL. This CDR3 comprises 15 residues. CDR3: CASSQVTGTYQPQHF. DNA for the CDR3: TGCGCCAGCAGCCAAGTGACAGGGACTTATCAGCCCCAGCATTTT.